Below, 27 T cell receptor beta chains from the same sample are listed, as sequenced in a study of low-dose radiotherapy and immunotherapy resistance in tumors. Primers targeting TRAV and TRBV primed first-strand cDNA, covering alpha and beta chains. TCR amplification used 20 to 25 PCR cycles, a constant-region primer and a V-primer adapter. A single record per CDR3 protein comes from TCRdb applying MiXCR to the reads. Of about 9,800 distinct CDR3 sequences detected, 75% appear once; the ten largest clones hold 1.4% to 1.5%. These TCRs come from a human donor with advanced metastatic prostate, ovarian, gallbladder or colorectal cancer (not recorded which). This table probably holds off-target reads from a library built for another chain.

V is TRBV20-1 and J is TRBJ2-1; D is perhaps TRBD2 (6 bases). CDR1 and CDR2 (germline): DFQATT, SNEGSKA (reference sequence). V lost 2 bases and J lost 0, with 17 bases in between. This CDR3 has 17 amino acids. Here the CDR3 DNA reads TGCAGTGCTAGAAGTGTGCAGGCGGGAAGCTCCTACAATGAGCAGTTCTTC. Its protein is CSARSVQAGSSYNEQFF.

This clonotype appeared a single time. V gene TRBV28 combines with J gene TRBJ1-2; D might be TRBD1 (5 bases). The ends were cut back, 6 bases at V and 2 bases at J, with 10 bases in the middle. The CDR3 extends over 13 amino acids. CDR1 and CDR2 from the germline V gene are MDHEN and SYDVKM. The CDR3 DNA reads TGTGCCAGCAGGGGGCAGGGCAACTATGGCTACACCTTC. Its translation: CASRGQGNYGYTF.

In this sample, this clonotype turned up a few times. This chain connects TRBV5-5 to TRBJ2-6; 8 nucleotides match TRBD1. Germline CDR1 SGHKS, CDR2 YYEKEE (reference sequence). The CDR3 runs 18 residues. After removal of 0 bases from V and 4 bases from J, the junction contained 9 bases not matched to a gene. CDR3 in amino acids: CASSLDAGGLIGANVLTF. In nucleotides, the CDR3 is TGTGCCAGCAGCTTGGATGCAGGGGGCTTGATCGGGGCCAACGTCCTGACTTTC.

The V and J genes are TRBV29-1 and TRBJ2-7, with a possible D match to TRBD2 (5 bases). Germline loops: CDR1 SQVTM, CDR2 ANQGSEA. CDR3 length equals 12 residues. The V gene lost 6 bases and the J gene lost 4 bases, with 13 bases spanning the gap. CDR3 coding DNA: TGCAGCGTAAGCGGAACCTTTTACGAGCAGTACTTC. Protein product: CSVSGTFYEQYF.

The chain links TRBV5-4 to TRBJ2-5; TRBD2 might be the D (6 bases). From germline, CDR1 is SGHNT and CDR2 YYREEE (reference sequence). The CDR3 has 15 amino acids. V was clipped by 1 base and J by 3 bases, with 13 bases between them. CDR3 DNA sequence: TGTGCCAGCAGCTTGCAGGGCAGACTAGAAGAGACCCAGTACTTC. Its translation: CASSLQGRLEETQYF.

The chain joins TRBV7-9 to TRBJ1-1; TRBD1 is a possible D gene (6 bases). The CDR3 totals 15 residues. The germline gives CDR1 SEHNR, CDR2 FQNEAQ (reference sequence). Trimming removed 5 bases from V and 2 bases from J, with 15 bases in between. CDR3 DNA: TGTGCCAGCAGCGCCGGGACAAGCCTTAACACTGAAGCTTTCTTT. Translated, it gives CASSAGTSLNTEAFF.

The chain recombines TRBV28 with TRBJ1-4; D unclear. V gave up 10 bases and J gave up 2 bases, with 11 bases separating them. CDR1 MDHEN and CDR2 SYDVKM come from the germline V gene. The CDR3 consists of 13 residues. The CDR3 sequence is CATAWATNEKLFF. CDR3 nucleotide sequence: TGTGCCACCGCTTGGGCGACTAATGAAAAACTGTTTTTT.

V gene TRBV28 combines with J gene TRBJ2-1, with D possibly matching TRBD1 (5 bases). V was pared by 2 bases and J by 4 bases, with 9 bases between. The CDR3 sequence is 14 residues long. Germline V lookup: CDR1 MDHEN, CDR2 SYDVKM. This CDR3 reads CASSLGASYNEQFF. The CDR3 DNA reads as TGTGCCAGCAGTTTAGGGGCGTCTTACAATGAGCAGTTCTTC.

The V call is TRBV12-3 or TRBV12-4, the J call TRBJ1-1; maybe TRBD1 (6 bases). The V end lost 6 bases, the J end lost 7 bases, and 12 bases lay between the germline ends. The CDR3 loop spans 12 amino acids. The CDR3 DNA is TGTGCCAGCAGCACGACAGGATTTGAAGCTTTCTTT. This encodes CASSTTGFEAFF.

The rearrangement joins TRBV11-2 to TRBJ2-3; 10 bases agree with TRBD2. The V gene's germline CDR1 is SGHAT and CDR2 FQNNGV. The CDR3 is 14 residues long. Germline trimming cut 5 bases from V and 7 bases from J; bases unmatched to any gene: 6. This CDR3 reads CASSAGTSANTQYF. The CDR3 DNA is TGTGCCAGCAGCGCCGGGACTAGCGCAAATACGCAGTATTTT.

The J gene is TRBJ1-1, the V gene TRBV5-1; TRBD1 matches at 9 bases. The V and J ends lost 4 bases and 1 base, in that order; junction bases with no gene match: 2. The germline CDR1 and CDR2 sequences are SGHRS and YFSETQ. The CDR3 contains 14 residues. The CDR3 nucleotides are TGCGCCAGCAGCGTACAGGGGGCGAACACTGAAGCTTTCTTT. Translated: CASSVQGANTEAFF.

This chain links TRBV28 with TRBJ2-7; D is perhaps TRBD2 (5 bases). The CDR3 runs to 12 residues. Deletions cut 7 bases from V and 9 bases from J, with 16 bases between. In germline, CDR1 is MDHEN, CDR2 SYDVKM. CDR3 coding DNA: TGTGCCAGCACCCGGGGTCCCGGCTCGCAGTACTTC. This sequence encodes CASTRGPGSQYF.

This clonotype was recorded only once. The J gene is TRBJ2-7, the V gene TRBV5-5; 8 nucleotides line up with TRBD2. Trimming removed 3 bases from V and 6 bases from J; junction bases left unmatched: 11. This CDR3 has 15 amino acids. Germline V gives CDR1 SGHKS, CDR2 YYEKEE (reference sequence). The CDR3 DNA reads TGTGCCAGCAGCTGGACCCCAAGCGGGAGAGGCGAGCAGTACTTC. Its protein product is CASSWTPSGRGEQYF. Drawing the rest from reference TRBV5-5 and TRBJ2-7, the complete variable domain is DAGVTQSPTHLIKTRGQQVTLRCSPISGHKSVSWYQQVLGQGPQFIFQYYEKEERGRGNFPDRFSARQFPNYSSELNVNALLLGDSALYLCASSWTPSGRGEQYFGPGTRLTVT.

The chain joins TRBV4-1 to TRBJ2-7; either TRBD1 or TRBD2 may supply D (5 bases each). Germline V CDR1 and CDR2: MGHRA, YSYEKL. This CDR3 has 16 residues. The V gene lost 1 base and the J gene lost 2 bases, with 15 bases spanning the gap. CDR3 region: CASSQVTGTSTYEQYF. The CDR3 nucleotides are TGCGCCAGCAGCCAAGTCACCGGGACGAGCACCTACGAGCAGTACTTC.

The V and J genes are TRBV12-3 or TRBV12-4 and TRBJ2-1; 14 positions agree with TRBD2. V was clipped by 5 bases and J by 12 bases; unmatched bases: 3. The CDR3 length is 13 residues. DNA of the CDR3: TGTGCCAGCAGTGTGGGACTAGCGGGAGCGCAGTTCTTC. Its translation: CASSVGLAGAQFF.

The J gene is TRBJ2-5, the V gene TRBV12-3 or TRBV12-4; 7 bases agree with TRBD2. CDR3 length: 14 residues. V lost 6 bases to trimming and J lost 3 bases; unmatched junction nucleotides: 7. The CDR3 here is CASSLGGDKETQYF. CDR3 DNA: TGTGCCAGCAGCCTTGGGGGGGATAAAGAGACCCAGTACTTC.

The genes are TRBV20-1 and TRBJ1-1; 7 bases agree with TRBD1. The CDR3 runs to 15 residues. Germline values: CDR1 DFQATT, CDR2 SNEGSKA (reference sequence). V lost 1 base and J lost 2; bases outside the gene matches: 7. For the CDR3, the DNA is TGCAGTGCTAGAGGACCACAGGGGATTAACACTGAAGCTTTCTTT. Translated: CSARGPQGINTEAFF.

The V gene is TRBV12-3 or TRBV12-4, the J gene TRBJ2-7, with 7 bases identical to TRBD1. The CDR3 extends over 15 amino acids. Unmatched junction bases numbered 6, after V lost 4 bases and J lost 0 bases. DNA of the CDR3: TGTGCCAGCAGTTCCATCACAGGGGACTCCTACGAGCAGTACTTC. Protein: CASSSITGDSYEQYF.

This sequence joins TRBV25-1 and TRBJ1-1; 7 bases are shared with TRBD1. The CDR3 extends over 14 amino acids. J was trimmed by 7 bases and V by 2 bases; bases with no gene match: 7. Germline V lookup: CDR1 MGHDK, CDR2 SYGVNS. In nucleotides, the CDR3 is TGTGCCAGCAGTGAACTACAGGGGACCATTGAAGCTTTCTTT. This codes for CASSELQGTIEAFF.

The chain is built from TRBV5-1 and TRBJ2-2; tentative D call: TRBD1 (5 bases). V lost 7 bases and J 1 base, leaving 14 bases between the germline ends. The CDR3 runs to 15 residues. Germline V lookup: CDR1 SGHRS, CDR2 YFSETQ. The CDR3 is CASRPRGQNTGELFF. The CDR3 nucleotides are TGCGCCAGCCGACCCCGAGGACAGAACACCGGGGAGCTGTTTTTT. Looking up the rest from reference TRBV5-1 and TRBJ2-2 gives the full variable domain: KAGVTQTPRYLIKTRGQQVTLSCSPISGHRSVSWYQQTPGQGLQFLFEYFSETQRNKGNFPGRFSGRQFSNSRSEMNVSTLELGDSALYLCASRPRGQNTGELFFGEGSRLTVL.

V usage is TRBV18 and J usage is TRBJ2-7, with 11 bases aligning to TRBD1. The V segment lost 0 bases and the J segment 4 bases; nucleotides outside the gene matches: 5. The CDR3 consists of 16 residues. Germline loops: CDR1 KGHSH, CDR2 LQKENI. The CDR3 region is CASSPPKGQGEYEQYF. In DNA form, the CDR3 reads TGTGCCAGCTCACCACCGAAGGGACAGGGGGAATACGAGCAGTACTTC.

This sequence joins TRBV20-1 and TRBJ2-7; 11 nucleotides agree with TRBD2. The CDR3 is 14 amino acids. V dropped 1 base and J dropped 5; count of bases not matched to a gene: 4. Germline V gene data show CDR1 as DFQATT and CDR2 as SNEGSKA (reference sequence). The CDR3 loop reads CSARGLLAGDEQYF. CDR3 nucleotides: TGCAGTGCTAGAGGATTACTAGCGGGAGACGAGCAGTACTTC.

The V gene is TRBV10-3, the J gene TRBJ2-7; D is unresolved. The CDR3 sequence is 14 residues long. V shed 1 base and J shed 4 bases, with 11 bases lying between them. Per the germline V gene, CDR1 is ENHRY and CDR2 is SYGVKD. The DNA of the CDR3 is TGTGCCATCAGTGAGTTGTCTAGTCGGTACGAGCAGTACTTC. Translated, it gives CAISELSSRYEQYF.

The rearrangement links TRBV24-1 to TRBJ2-1; no clear D gene. Germline V gene data show CDR1 as KGHDR and CDR2 as SFDVKD. Trimming stripped 0 bases from V and 4 bases from J, with 9 bases between. The CDR3 extends over 15 amino acids. DNA for the CDR3: TGTGCCACCAGTGATTTGACGGTCAATTACAATGAGCAGTTCTTC. It codes for CATSDLTVNYNEQFF.

The gene calls are TRBV6-1 and TRBJ2-7; 9 bases agree with TRBD1. This CDR3 spans 14 amino acids. Unmatched junction bases numbered 8, after V lost 5 bases and J lost 6 bases. Germline lookup yields CDR1 MNHNS and CDR2 SASEGT. The CDR3 protein is CASSFRDRAPEQYF. CDR3 bases: TGTGCCAGCAGTTTCCGGGACAGGGCCCCCGAGCAGTACTTC.

The chain carries TRBV7-2 and TRBJ2-7; D gene unclear. V gave up 1 base and J gave up 7 bases, with 11 bases separating them. The CDR3 has 13 amino acids. Germline CDR1 reads SGHTA; CDR2 reads FQGNSA. The DNA of the CDR3 is TGTGCCAGCAGCTTAGGCGTAACCCTAGAGCAGTACTTC. It translates to CASSLGVTLEQYF.

The V gene is TRBV28, the J gene TRBJ2-7; D possibly matches TRBD1 or TRBD2 (6 bases each). V lost 8 bases and J lost 2, with 10 bases in between. Germline V gene sequence: CDR1 MDHEN, CDR2 SYDVKM. The CDR3 consists of 12 residues. The CDR3 sequence: CASHRGAYEQYF. The DNA for the CDR3 is TGTGCCAGCCATAGGGGGGCCTACGAGCAGTACTTC. The full variable domain, its missing parts supplied by reference TRBV28 and TRBJ2-7, is DVKVTQSSRYLVKRTGEKVFLECVQDMDHENMFWYRQDPGLGLRLIYFSYDVKMKEKGDIPEGYSVSREKKERFSLILESASTNQTSMYLCASHRGAYEQYFGPGTRLTVT.